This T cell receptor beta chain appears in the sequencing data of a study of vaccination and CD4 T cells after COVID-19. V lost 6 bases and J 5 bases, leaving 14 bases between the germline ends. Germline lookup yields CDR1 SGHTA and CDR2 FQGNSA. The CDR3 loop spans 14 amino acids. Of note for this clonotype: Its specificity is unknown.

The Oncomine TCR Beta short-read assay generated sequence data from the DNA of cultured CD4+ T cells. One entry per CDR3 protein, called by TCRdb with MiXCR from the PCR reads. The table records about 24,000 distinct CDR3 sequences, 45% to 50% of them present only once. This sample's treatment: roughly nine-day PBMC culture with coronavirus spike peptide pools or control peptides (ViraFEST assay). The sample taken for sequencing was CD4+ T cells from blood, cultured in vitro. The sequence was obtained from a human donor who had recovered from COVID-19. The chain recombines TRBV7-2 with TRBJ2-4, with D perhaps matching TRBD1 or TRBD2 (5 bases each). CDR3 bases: TGTGCCAGCAGATATACCGGGACCGAAAACATTCAGTACTTC. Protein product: CASRYTGTENIQYF.